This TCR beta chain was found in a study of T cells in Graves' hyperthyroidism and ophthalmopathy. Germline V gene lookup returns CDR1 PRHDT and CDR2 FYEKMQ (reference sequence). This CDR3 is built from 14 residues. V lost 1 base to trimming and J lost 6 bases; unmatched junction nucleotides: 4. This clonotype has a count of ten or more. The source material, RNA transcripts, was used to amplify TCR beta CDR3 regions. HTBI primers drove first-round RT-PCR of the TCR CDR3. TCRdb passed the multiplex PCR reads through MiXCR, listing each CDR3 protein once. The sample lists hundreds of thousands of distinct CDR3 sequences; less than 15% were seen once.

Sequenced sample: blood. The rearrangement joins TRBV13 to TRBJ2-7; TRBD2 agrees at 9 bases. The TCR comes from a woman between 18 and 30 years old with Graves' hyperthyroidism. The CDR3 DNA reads TGTGCCAGCAGCTTAGCTTGGCGGGAGGGCGAGCAGTACTTC. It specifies CASSLAWREGEQYF.